This is a list of T cell receptor beta chains from one sample in a study of metastatic and nonmetastatic thyroid tumors. MiXCR was used by TCRdb to re-call the PCR reads. The sample holds tens of thousands of clones; 20% to 25% are singletons and the top ten take about 16%. The specimen sequenced was blood. The receptor source for this set is a female donor with papillary thyroid cancer or a benign thyroid nodule (not recorded which). Some clones in this sample may be carry-over from other donors' samples. The CDR3 runs from the conserved cysteine through the conserved F or W. A D gene is named only where the DNA matches it firmly. For some rows the clone size is stated as once, few or many, or as a class when expanded; others skip it.

TRBJ1-4,many,TRBV20-1,TRBD1,TGCAGTGCTAGGGGACAGTTGTGGACGGGCGAAAAACTGTTTTTT,CSARGQLWTGEKLFF
TRBJ1-5,many,TRBV2,-,TGTGCCAGCAGTGTCGGCACCTATCAGCCCCAGCATTTT,CASSVGTYQPQHF
TRBJ2-1,few,TRBV6-4,TRBD1,TGTGCCAGCAGTGTAGGAACAGGGGTCTACAATGAGCAGTTCTTC,CASSVGTGVYNEQFF
TRBJ2-1,-,TRBV11-2,TRBD2,TGTGCCAGCAGCTTAGATTTTCGGCTAGCGGGAGTTGAGCAGTTCTTC,CASSLDFRLAGVEQFF
TRBJ2-3,-,TRBV20-1,-,TGCAGTGCTAGACTCCCCGGGAACACAGATACGCAGTATTTT,CSARLPGNTDTQYF
TRBJ1-1,few,TRBV6-5,-,TGTGCCAGCCTTTACACTGAAGCTTTCTTT,CASLYTEAFF
TRBJ1-1,many,TRBV19,TRBD1,TGTGCCAGTAGTCCCTCCAGACAGGGAGCCCTTTTTGGCACTGAAGCTTTCTTT,CASSPSRQGALFGTEAFF
TRBJ2-7,many,TRBV11-2,-,TGTGCCAGCAGACGGGTCGGACTCTACGAGCAGTACTTC,CASRRVGLYEQYF
TRBJ2-2,-,TRBV28,-,TGTGCCAGCAGTCCCGGTCCCGGCAGGGCGAAGGCCGGGGAGCTGTTTTTT,CASSPGPGRAKAGELFF
TRBJ2-1,many,TRBV2,-,TGTGCCAGCAGTGAAGAAGGTGTAGGCAATGAGCAGTTCTTC,CASSEEGVGNEQFF
TRBJ2-7,many,TRBV20-1,-,TGCAGTGCCCGTGGGGGCCACGAGCAGTACTTC,CSARGGHEQYF
TRBJ2-7,medium-sized,TRBV6-5,TRBD1,TGTGCCAGCAGAAACCGGGACAGGGGGCTTAGATTGCTTTTCGAGCAGTACTTC,CASRNRDRGLRLLFEQYF
TRBJ2-3,few,TRBV28,TRBD1,TGTGCCAGCAGTCCCCCGGACAGGGATACAGATACGCAGTATTTT,CASSPPDRDTDTQYF
TRBJ1-2,-,TRBV10-3,-,TGTGCCATCCGAGGACGGGGTGGTGATGCTAACTATGGCTACACCTTC,CAIRGRGGDANYGYTF
TRBJ1-2,medium-sized,TRBV12-3/TRBV12-4,-,TGTGCCAGCAGTTTAGGGGGGAAGGGCTATGGCTACACCTTC,CASSLGGKGYGYTF
TRBJ1-2,few,TRBV27,-,TGTGCCAGCAGTTTATCTTCGACAGCCGTGAATGGCTACACCTTC,CASSLSSTAVNGYTF
TRBJ1-6,many,TRBV11-3,-,TGTGCCAGCAGCTTAGATGCAGGGAAAAGGGCTTCACCCCTCCACTTT,CASSLDAGKRASPLHF
TRBJ2-7,-,TRBV7-2,TRBD2,TGTGCCAGCAGCCCCTGGACTAGCGGGACCTACGAGCAGTACTTC,CASSPWTSGTYEQYF
TRBJ1-2,-,TRBV11-2,TRBD1,TGTGCCAGCAGCTTAGAGGCCGGGACAGGGAATGGCTACACCTTC,CASSLEAGTGNGYTF
TRBJ2-5,-,TRBV3-1,-,TGTGCCAGCAGCCAAGGGTACCGGGGGCAAGAGACCCAGTACTTC,CASSQGYRGQETQYF
TRBJ1-2,few,TRBV6-5,-,TGTGCCAGCAGTTACTCGGGGGTAACTGGCTATGGCTACACCTTC,CASSYSGVTGYGYTF
TRBJ1-2,-,TRBV13,-,TGTGCCAGCAGCTCGAGTGGTGTAGAACATGGCTACACCTTC,CASSSSGVEHGYTF
TRBJ2-7,-,TRBV19,-,TGTGCCAGTTCTAGCGACCCCATGAGCTCCTACGAGCAGTACTTC,CASSSDPMSSYEQYF
TRBJ2-2,few,TRBV3-1,-,TGTGCCAGCAGCCAAGATAATTGTGGCACCGGGGAGCTGTTTTTT,CASSQDNCGTGELFF
TRBJ2-2,many,TRBV11-3,-,TGTGCCAGCACCGCGAACACCGGGGAGCTGTTTTTT,CASTANTGELFF
TRBJ2-1,-,TRBV2,TRBD2,TGTGCCAGTAGGAGGAGCGGGAGGGCCGAAGGTGAGCAATTCTTC,CASRRSGRAEGEQFF
TRBJ1-1,-,TRBV4-3,-,TGCGCCAGCAGTCATTTTACAGGAGTTGGAGATGAAGCTTTCTTT,CASSHFTGVGDEAFF
TRBJ2-4,few,TRBV7-9,-,TGTGCCAGCAGTTCTCACGGCCTCCTGATCCAGTACTTC,CASSSHGLLIQYF
TRBJ2-1,many,TRBV6-4,TRBD2,TGTGCCAGCAGTGAATCCGGGACTAGCTACAATGAGCAGTTCTTC,CASSESGTSYNEQFF
TRBJ2-1,many,TRBV6-4,TRBD2,TGCGCCAGCAGTGACTCGTCTAGCGGATACAATGAGCAGTTCTTC,CASSDSSSGYNEQFF
TRBJ2-7,many,TRBV7-6,-,TGTGCCAGCAGCCGAAACACGGACAGCGAGCAGTACTTC,CASSRNTDSEQYF
TRBJ1-4,few,TRBV2,-,TGTGCCAGCAATGGTAGTCCTAATGAAAAACTGTTTTTT,CASNGSPNEKLFF
TRBJ2-7,-,TRBV12-3/TRBV12-4,-,TGTGCCAGCAGTTGGGGCGCTCAGTCCTACGAGCAGTACTTC,CASSWGAQSYEQYF